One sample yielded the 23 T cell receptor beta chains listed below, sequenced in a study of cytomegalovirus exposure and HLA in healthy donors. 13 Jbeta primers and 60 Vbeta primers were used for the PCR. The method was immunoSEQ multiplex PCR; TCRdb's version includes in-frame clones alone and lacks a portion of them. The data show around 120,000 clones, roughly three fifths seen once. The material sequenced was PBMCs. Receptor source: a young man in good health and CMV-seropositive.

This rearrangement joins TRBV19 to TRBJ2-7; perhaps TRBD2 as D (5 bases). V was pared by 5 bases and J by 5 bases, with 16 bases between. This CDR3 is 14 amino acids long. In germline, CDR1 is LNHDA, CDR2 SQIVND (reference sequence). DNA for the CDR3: TGTGCCAGTAGTCCCCGGGGAGACCATAACGAGCAGTACTTC. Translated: CASSPRGDHNEQYF. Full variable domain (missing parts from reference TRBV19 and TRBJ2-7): DGGITQSPKYLFRKEGQNVTLSCEQNLNHDAMYWYRQDPGQGLRLIYYSQIVNDFQKGDIAEGYSVSREKKESFPLTVTSAQKNPTAFYLCASSPRGDHNEQYFGPGTRLTVT.

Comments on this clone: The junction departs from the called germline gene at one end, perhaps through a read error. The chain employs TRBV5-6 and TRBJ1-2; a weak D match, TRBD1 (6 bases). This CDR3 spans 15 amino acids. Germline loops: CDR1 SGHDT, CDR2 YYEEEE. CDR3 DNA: TGTGCCAGTAGCTTGGGGGCAGGGGCGGACTATGGCTACACCTTC. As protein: CASSLGAGADYGYTF.

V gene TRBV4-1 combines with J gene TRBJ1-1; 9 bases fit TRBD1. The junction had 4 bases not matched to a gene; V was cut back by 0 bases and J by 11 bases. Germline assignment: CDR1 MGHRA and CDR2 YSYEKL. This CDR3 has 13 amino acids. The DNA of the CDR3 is TGCGCCAGCAGCCAAGAACGGGACAGGGTGGCTTTCTTT. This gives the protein CASSQERDRVAFF.

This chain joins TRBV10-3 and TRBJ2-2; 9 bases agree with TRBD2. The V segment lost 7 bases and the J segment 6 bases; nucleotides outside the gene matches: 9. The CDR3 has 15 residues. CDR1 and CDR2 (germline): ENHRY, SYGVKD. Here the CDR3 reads CAIKSSSGAPGELFF. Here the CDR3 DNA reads TGTGCCATCAAGTCCTCTAGCGGGGCACCCGGGGAGCTGTTTTTT.

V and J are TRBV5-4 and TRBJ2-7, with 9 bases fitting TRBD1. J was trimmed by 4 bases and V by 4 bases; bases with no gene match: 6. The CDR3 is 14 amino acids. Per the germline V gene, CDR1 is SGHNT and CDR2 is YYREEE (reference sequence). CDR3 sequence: CASSLDRGIYEQYF. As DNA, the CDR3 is TGTGCCAGCAGCCTAGACAGGGGGATATACGAGCAGTACTTC.

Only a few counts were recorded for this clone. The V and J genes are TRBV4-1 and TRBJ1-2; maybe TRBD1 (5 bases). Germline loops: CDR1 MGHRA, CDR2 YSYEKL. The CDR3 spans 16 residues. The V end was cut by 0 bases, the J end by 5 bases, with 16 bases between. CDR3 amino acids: CASSQDPLRGSYGYTF. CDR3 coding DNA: TGCGCCAGCAGCCAAGATCCCTTAAGGGGTAGTTATGGCTACACCTTC.

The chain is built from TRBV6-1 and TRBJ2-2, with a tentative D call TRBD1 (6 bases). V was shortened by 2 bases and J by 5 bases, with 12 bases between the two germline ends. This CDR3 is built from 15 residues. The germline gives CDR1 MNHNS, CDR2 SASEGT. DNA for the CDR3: TGTGCCAGCAGTGAATTCAGGACAGCGACCGGGGAGCTGTTTTTT. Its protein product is CASSEFRTATGELFF.

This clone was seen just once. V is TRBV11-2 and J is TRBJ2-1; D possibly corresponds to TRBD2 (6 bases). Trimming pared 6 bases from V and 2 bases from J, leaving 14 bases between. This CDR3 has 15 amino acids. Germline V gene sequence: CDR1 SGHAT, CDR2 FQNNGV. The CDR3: CASSPTSGAYNEQFF. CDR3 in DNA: TGTGCCAGCAGTCCGACTAGTGGGGCCTACAATGAGCAGTTCTTC.

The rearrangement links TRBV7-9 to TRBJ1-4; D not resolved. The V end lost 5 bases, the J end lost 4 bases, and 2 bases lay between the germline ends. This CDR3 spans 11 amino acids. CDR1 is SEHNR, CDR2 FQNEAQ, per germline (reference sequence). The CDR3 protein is CASSLNEKLFF. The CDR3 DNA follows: TGTGCCAGCAGCCTTAATGAAAAACTGTTTTTT.

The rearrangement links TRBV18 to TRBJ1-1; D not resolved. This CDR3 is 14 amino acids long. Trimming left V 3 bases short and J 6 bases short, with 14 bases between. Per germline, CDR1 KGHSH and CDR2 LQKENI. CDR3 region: CASSPGSFAAEAFF. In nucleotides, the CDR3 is TGTGCCAGCTCACCCGGGAGTTTTGCGGCTGAAGCTTTCTTT.

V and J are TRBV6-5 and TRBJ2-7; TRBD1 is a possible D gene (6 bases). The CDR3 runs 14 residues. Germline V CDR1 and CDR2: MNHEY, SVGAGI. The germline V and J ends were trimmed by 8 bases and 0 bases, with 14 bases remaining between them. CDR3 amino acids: CASQIGQISYEQYF. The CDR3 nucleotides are TGTGCCAGCCAGATTGGACAGATCTCCTACGAGCAGTACTTC.

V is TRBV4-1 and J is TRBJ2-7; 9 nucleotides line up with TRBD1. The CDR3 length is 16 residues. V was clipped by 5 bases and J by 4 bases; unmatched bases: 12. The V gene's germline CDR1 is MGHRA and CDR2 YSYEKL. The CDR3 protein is CASSSGTGRTWYEQYF. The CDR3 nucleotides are TGCGCCAGCAGCTCAGGGACAGGGAGAACCTGGTACGAGCAGTACTTC.

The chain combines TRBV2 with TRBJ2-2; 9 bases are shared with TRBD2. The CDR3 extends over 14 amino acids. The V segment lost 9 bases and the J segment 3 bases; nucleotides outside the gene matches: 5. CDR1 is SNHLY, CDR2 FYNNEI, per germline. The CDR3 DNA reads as TGTGCCAGACGGACTAGCGACTACACCGGGGAGCTGTTTTTT. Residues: CARRTSDYTGELFF.

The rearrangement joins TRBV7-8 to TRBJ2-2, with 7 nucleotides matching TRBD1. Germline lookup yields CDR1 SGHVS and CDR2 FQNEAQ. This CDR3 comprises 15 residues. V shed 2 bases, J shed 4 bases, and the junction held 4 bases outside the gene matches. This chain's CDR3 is CASSLQGGGTGELFF. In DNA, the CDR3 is TGTGCCAGCAGCTTACAAGGGGGCGGCACCGGGGAGCTGTTTTTT.

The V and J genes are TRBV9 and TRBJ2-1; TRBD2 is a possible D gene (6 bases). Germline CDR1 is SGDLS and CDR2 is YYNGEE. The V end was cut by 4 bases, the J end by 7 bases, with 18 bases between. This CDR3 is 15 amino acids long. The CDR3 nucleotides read TGTGCCAGCAGCTTGCGGGACTCCCTGTGGAATGAGCAGTTCTTC. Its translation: CASSLRDSLWNEQFF.

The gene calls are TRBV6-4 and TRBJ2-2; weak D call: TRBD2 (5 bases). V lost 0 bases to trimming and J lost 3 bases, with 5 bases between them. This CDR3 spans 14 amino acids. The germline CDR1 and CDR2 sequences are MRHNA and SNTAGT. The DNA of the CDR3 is TGTGCCAGCAGTGACTCGAGGGACACCGGGGAGCTGTTTTTT. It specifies CASSDSRDTGELFF.

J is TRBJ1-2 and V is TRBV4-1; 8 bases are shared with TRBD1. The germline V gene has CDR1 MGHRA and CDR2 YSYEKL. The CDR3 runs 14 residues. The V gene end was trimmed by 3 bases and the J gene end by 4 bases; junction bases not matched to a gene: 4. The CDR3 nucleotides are TGCGCCAGCAGCCAGAGGACAGGGACCTATGGCTACACCTTC. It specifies CASSQRTGTYGYTF.

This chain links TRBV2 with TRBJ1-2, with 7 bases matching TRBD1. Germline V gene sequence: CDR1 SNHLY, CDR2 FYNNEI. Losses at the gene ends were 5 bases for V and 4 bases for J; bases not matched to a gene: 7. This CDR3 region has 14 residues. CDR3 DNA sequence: TGTGCCAGCAGTTCTGGACAGGCCATCTATGGCTACACCTTC. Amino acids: CASSSGQAIYGYTF. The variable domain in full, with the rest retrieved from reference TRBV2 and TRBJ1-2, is EPEVTQTPSHQVTQMGQEVILRCVPISNHLYFYWYRQILGQKVEFLVSFYNNEISEKSEIFDDQFSVERPDGSNFTLKIRSTKLEDSAMYFCASSSGQAIYGYTFGSGTRLTVV.

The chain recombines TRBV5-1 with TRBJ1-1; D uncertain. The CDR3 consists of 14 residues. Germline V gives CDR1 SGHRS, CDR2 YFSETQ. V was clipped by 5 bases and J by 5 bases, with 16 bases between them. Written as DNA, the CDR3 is TGCGCCAGCAGAAAAACCGCGGGAGGGACTGAAGCTTTCTTT. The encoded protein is CASRKTAGGTEAFF. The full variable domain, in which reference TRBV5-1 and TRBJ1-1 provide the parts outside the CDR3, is KAGVTQTPRYLIKTRGQQVTLSCSPISGHRSVSWYQQTPGQGLQFLFEYFSETQRNKGNFPGRFSGRQFSNSRSEMNVSTLELGDSALYLCASRKTAGGTEAFFGQGTRLTVV.

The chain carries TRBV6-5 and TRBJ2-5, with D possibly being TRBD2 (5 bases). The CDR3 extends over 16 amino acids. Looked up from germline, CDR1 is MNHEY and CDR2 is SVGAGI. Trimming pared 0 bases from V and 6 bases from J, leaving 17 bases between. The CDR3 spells CASSYSRWSPGKTQYF. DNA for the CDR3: TGTGCCAGCAGTTACTCGAGGTGGTCGCCGGGGAAGACCCAGTACTTC.

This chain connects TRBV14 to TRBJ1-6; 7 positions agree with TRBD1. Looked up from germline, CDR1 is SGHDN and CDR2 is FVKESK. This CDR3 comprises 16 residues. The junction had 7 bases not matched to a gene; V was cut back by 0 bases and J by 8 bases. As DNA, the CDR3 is TGTGCCAGCAGCCAAGATCTCTGGGACAGCCATTCACCCCTCCACTTT. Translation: CASSQDLWDSHSPLHF.

CDR3 sequence (DNA): TGTGCCAGCAGTTTACTAAGTAACACTGAAGCTTTCTTT. It is translated as CASSLLSNTEAFF. The chain uses TRBV27 and TRBJ1-1, with D unresolved. Per the germline V gene, CDR1 is MNHEY and CDR2 is SMNVEV (reference sequence). V lost 2 bases and J 2 bases, leaving 6 bases between the germline ends. The CDR3 has 13 residues.

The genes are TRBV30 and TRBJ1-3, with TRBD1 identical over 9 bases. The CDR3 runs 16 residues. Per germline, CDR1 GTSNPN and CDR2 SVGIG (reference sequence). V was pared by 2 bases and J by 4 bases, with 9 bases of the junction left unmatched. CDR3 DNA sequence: TGTGCCTGGAGTAGGTGGGACAGGGTGACGGGAAACACCATATATTTT. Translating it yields CAWSRWDRVTGNTIYF.